The following is a TCR beta chain sequence with its context. Its antigen is not yet known. No much larger clonotype is one base removed from it; base qualities were not supplied. This specimen comes from a study of blood T cell repertoires in COVID-19 (dated by TCRdb to 2019 to 2021). A note on the overall study: The collaborator samples originated in the United States, Italy and Spain and spanned the acute and convalescent phases of COVID-19. The prospective study material was composed of cDNA or gDNA derived from T cells, B-cell-depleted T cells, or PBMCs. The dataset comprised deeply sampled blood TCRbeta repertoires from subjects exposed to, actively infected with, or recovered from COVID-19. A freely available public database, intended as a resource for researchers studying the immune response to SARS-CoV-2, is where the repertoires were released. The samples were drawn from the first 160 participants of the ongoing ImmuneRACE study and from roughly 1,300 subjects provided by 6 global collaborators. A de-identified subject ID, COVID-19 status, age in years and sex were almost always included in the sample metadata. Where available, HLA class I and class II types were taken from metadata supplied by the sample provider and were not determined by assay-based typing.

General study outcomes and caveats: The quantity of clinical and demographic metadata differed by source and by participant and was supplied without curation.

Collaborating institutions collected whole blood in K2EDTA tubes following their own protocols. For TCRbeta analysis, collaborators shipped samples as frozen whole blood, isolated PBMCs, or DNA extracted from either of those sample types. CDR1 is given as ENHRY and CDR2 as SYGVKD, both from the germline V gene. V ends up 2 bases short and J 5 bases short, with an unmatched junction base count of 6. The CDR3 runs 15 amino acids, cysteine and phenylalanine included. Only the CDR3 DNA is retained, 45 bases long and in frame from the first base. The immunoSEQ Assay, a bias-controlled multiplex PCR, was used to amplify TCRbeta CDR3 regions from genomic DNA. Regarding the original processing steps: Within the assay, amplification of reference gene primers was used to estimate how many nucleated cells each sample contained. To quantify the absolute abundance of each unique TCRbeta CDR3 rearrangement, sequence reads were collapsed and filtered. For each sample, productive Simpson clonality was calculated as the square root of Simpson's diversity index across productive rearrangements. TCRdb's version of the immuneACCESS table is confined to in-frame rearrangements and falls short of the full clone set. An unresolved V gene accounts for under half of the shortfall where checked; the remainder is of unknown origin. The DNA was the basis for D and trimming; V, J and clone size are from that table. This sample comprises approximately 65,000 clones, around 93% of them detected only once. Approximately 2.9% of the sample comes from the top ten.

Sequenced: peripheral blood. The sequence was collected from a man between 65 and 85 years old with active COVID-19. Recombination linked TRBV10-3 to TRBJ2-5, with 9 bases matching TRBD1. The nucleotide sequence is given as TGTGCCATCAGTGAGCGGGACAGGGTGAGGGAGACCCAGTACTTC. The resulting protein is CAISERDRVRETQYF.